These T cell receptor beta chains were read from a single sample in a study of blood T cell repertoires in COVID-19. Profiled with immunoSEQ multiplex PCR; TCRdb holds only in-frame clones, not every one. There are about 290,000 clones in the sample; approximately 90% occur only once, and under 3.5% lies in the top ten. Input material: peripheral blood. The receptors stem from a woman aged 25 to 39 with active or convalescent COVID-19. Each CDR3 is given with its conserved first and last residue. The D gene is left open where the match is weak. Part of the rows lack a size; the others show once, few, many or a class for expanded clones.

j_gene,d_gene,v_gene,abundance,CDR3nt,CDR3aa
TRBJ1-5,NA,TRBV19,NA,TGTGCCAGTAGTCCACAAGGACTGGGAGGGAGCAATCAGCCCCAGCATTTT,CASSPQGLGGSNQPQHF
TRBJ1-2,NA,TRBV10-2,few,TGCGCCAGTCAGGGTGACTATGGCTACACCTTC,CASQGDYGYTF
TRBJ2-3,TRBD2,TRBV2,once,TGTGCCAGCAGCGGACTAGCGGGGTTGGCAGATACGCAGTATTTT,CASSGLAGLADTQYF
TRBJ1-6,TRBD1,TRBV5-1,NA,TGCGCCAGCAGCTTGGCCGGGACAGGGGATTCACCCCTCCACTTT,CASSLAGTGDSPLHF
TRBJ2-1,TRBD1,TRBV6-5,NA,TGTGCCAGCCAGGGACAGGGGGTAGGCAATGAGCAGTTCTTC,CASQGQGVGNEQFF
TRBJ1-5,NA,TRBV19,NA,TGTGCCAGTACCCCTGGGGTCTGGACACACAATCAGCCCCAGCATTTT,CASTPGVWTHNQPQHF
TRBJ2-3,NA,TRBV9,NA,TGTGCCAGCAGCGTAGGGCCGTCGCTAGATATGCAGTATTTT,CASSVGPSLDMQYF
TRBJ1-3,NA,TRBV5-8,NA,TGTGCCAGCAGCCTGAGCGGGGGCTCTGGAAACACCATATATTTT,CASSLSGGSGNTIYF
TRBJ1-5,TRBD1,TRBV5-1,NA,TGCGCCAGCAGCAAGGGTAGGGACAGGGTAAACGGTGGCGTGACAGCCCAGCATTTT,CASSKGRDRVNGGVTAQHF
TRBJ2-3,TRBD1,TRBV19,NA,TGTGCCAGTAGCTCACGCAGGGGGTCCCTTCTGGGGGCAGATACGCAGTATTTT,CASSSRRGSLLGADTQYF
TRBJ2-1,TRBD1,TRBV4-2,once,TGTGCCAGCAGCTCGGACAGGGGGGTCAACAATGAGCAGTTCTTC,CASSSDRGVNNEQFF
TRBJ1-6,NA,TRBV7-2,NA,TGTGCCAGCAGCTTCGCGGGGGAAGGTTCACCCCTCCACTTT,CASSFAGEGSPLHF
TRBJ2-1,TRBD2,TRBV6-2/TRBV6-3,once,TGTGCCAGCAGTTGGAACAGCGGGGGAGGCAATGAGCAGTTCTTC,CASSWNSGGGNEQFF
TRBJ1-1,NA,TRBV28,few,TGTGCCAGCAGTTTACCGGGAGGGCGGGGACCTGGCACTGAAGCTTTCTTT,CASSLPGGRGPGTEAFF
TRBJ2-2,NA,TRBV27,NA,TGTGCCAGCAGTCTCCGGGGGGCAGAATACACCGGGGAGCTGTTTTTT,CASSLRGAEYTGELFF
TRBJ1-3,NA,TRBV6-5,NA,TGTGCCAGCAGTTCCCTCCCTGGAAACACCATATATTTT,CASSSLPGNTIYF
TRBJ1-1,NA,TRBV7-9,NA,TGTGCCAGCAGCTTGGAGGGGCGATGGACTGAAGCTTTCTTT,CASSLEGRWTEAFF
TRBJ2-5,NA,TRBV5-5,NA,TGTGCCAGCAGCTTGCATCAGGGTTCACGGGAGACCCAGTACTTC,CASSLHQGSRETQYF
TRBJ1-4,NA,TRBV20-1,NA,TGCAGTGCTAGTTTGGGGGGGTCGGGTGAAAAACTGTTTTTT,CSASLGGSGEKLFF
TRBJ2-5,TRBD1,TRBV6-5,NA,TGTGCCAGCAAAGGGACAGGACAAGAGACCCAGTACTTC,CASKGTGQETQYF
TRBJ2-3,NA,TRBV7-2,NA,TGTGCCAGCAGCTCCCCCCCGGAGGGGACAGATACGCAGTATTTT,CASSSPPEGTDTQYF
TRBJ1-6,TRBD1,TRBV19,NA,TGTGCCAGTAGTATAACAGGGACAGAATATAATTCACCCCTCCACTTT,CASSITGTEYNSPLHF
TRBJ1-1,TRBD1,TRBV19,once,TGTGCCAGTAGTGGGACAGGGTGGAGAACTGAAGCTTTCTTT,CASSGTGWRTEAFF
TRBJ1-2,TRBD1,TRBV29-1,NA,TGCAGCGTCGGTGACAGGGTGTATGGCTACACCTTC,CSVGDRVYGYTF
TRBJ2-5,NA,TRBV5-1,NA,TGCGCCAGCAGCTTGGTAGCAGGGGAGGAGACCCAGTACTTC,CASSLVAGEETQYF
TRBJ1-3,TRBD1,TRBV7-6,few,TGTGCCAGCAGCTCCGGGACAGTCAGCTCTGGAAACACCATATATTTT,CASSSGTVSSGNTIYF
TRBJ2-7,NA,TRBV27,NA,TGTGCCAGCAGTTTAACTTACAGGACGATCTCCTACGAGCAGTACTTC,CASSLTYRTISYEQYF
TRBJ2-1,NA,TRBV7-9,few,TGTGCCAGCAGCTTAGGAGACTACCACAATGAGCAGTTCTTC,CASSLGDYHNEQFF
TRBJ2-1,TRBD2,TRBV4-3,NA,TGCGCCAGCAGCCAATGGGGGACTAGCGGCATCGATGAGCAGTTCTTC,CASSQWGTSGIDEQFF
TRBJ2-4,TRBD1,TRBV5-6,NA,TGTGCCAGCAGCAGAAGGGACAGGGGGGAAAACATTCAGTACTTC,CASSRRDRGENIQYF
TRBJ2-3,NA,TRBV4-3,NA,TGCGCCAGCAGCCAAGAGATTCGGGTATATAGGAATACGCAGTATTTT,CASSQEIRVYRNTQYF
TRBJ2-1,NA,TRBV9,NA,TGTGCCAGCAGCGCAAAGACGGGGAGCCCCTACAATGAGCAGTTCTTC,CASSAKTGSPYNEQFF
TRBJ1-3,TRBD1,TRBV15,NA,TGTGCCACCAGCTCGACATCTATAAGGGGGCCGTATGGAAACACCATATATTTT,CATSSTSIRGPYGNTIYF
TRBJ1-1,NA,TRBV2,NA,TGTGCCAGCAGTGAAGAAACAGGGATGATAGCTTTCTTT,CASSEETGMIAFF
TRBJ2-1,TRBD2,TRBV7-9,NA,TGTGCCAGCAGCTTAAGGGCGGGGGTGGCCCTTGGTGAGCAGTTCTTC,CASSLRAGVALGEQFF
TRBJ1-2,TRBD1,TRBV6-6,NA,TGTGCCAGCAGTGGAGGGACAGTTGGTGGCTACACCTTC,CASSGGTVGGYTF
TRBJ2-5,TRBD2,TRBV18,NA,TGTGCCAGCTCACCAGTCCTAGCTAGCGGGGAGACCCAGTACTTC,CASSPVLASGETQYF
TRBJ2-3,NA,TRBV5-1,NA,TGCGCCAGCAGCAGCGTACTAGGAGTCACAGATACGCAGTATTTT,CASSSVLGVTDTQYF
TRBJ1-4,NA,TRBV10-1,NA,TGCGCCAGCAGTGGGGGAGGAAAACTGTTTTTT,CASSGGGKLFF
TRBJ1-2,NA,TRBV28,NA,TGTGCCAGCAGCGACCCAACCACACCGGGGGGCTACACCTTC,CASSDPTTPGGYTF
TRBJ1-1,NA,TRBV6-1,few,TGTGCCAGCAGTGAAATTGAGGGGGTGGGCACTGAAGCTTTCTTT,CASSEIEGVGTEAFF
TRBJ1-1,NA,TRBV15,once,TGTGCCACCAGCAGAGATCGGGGGGCGGGTCGAGCTTTCTTT,CATSRDRGAGRAFF
TRBJ1-5,TRBD1,TRBV6-2/TRBV6-3,NA,TGTGCCAGCAGTTACAATTGGGGACAGGGGGTCGGACAGAATCAGCCCCAGCATTTT,CASSYNWGQGVGQNQPQHF
TRBJ2-1,NA,TRBV28,once,TGTGCCAGCACCCGGTTACAGATTTACAATGAGCAGTTCTTC,CASTRLQIYNEQFF
TRBJ1-6,NA,TRBV13,NA,TGTGCCAGCAGCTTTAGGGGCAATAATTCACCCCTCCACTTT,CASSFRGNNSPLHF
TRBJ2-3,NA,TRBV5-1,NA,TGCGCCAGCAGCTACCCACAGGCAGATACGCAGTATTTT,CASSYPQADTQYF
TRBJ2-7,TRBD1,TRBV18,NA,TGTGCCAGCTCACTAAACCCGCGGTGGGGGACAGGGGTTTACGAGCAGTACTTC,CASSLNPRWGTGVYEQYF
TRBJ2-2,NA,TRBV5-6,NA,TGTGCCAGCAGTTCGGGAAACACCGGGGAGCTGTTTTTT,CASSSGNTGELFF
TRBJ2-3,NA,TRBV29-1,NA,TGCAGCGTTCTACAGGGTACAGATACGCAGTATTTT,CSVLQGTDTQYF
TRBJ1-1,NA,TRBV11-3,NA,TGTGCCAGCAGCTTCGGGGGGCGCGCTGAAGCTTTCTTT,CASSFGGRAEAFF
TRBJ1-6,NA,TRBV30,few,TGTGCTGGACACTTCTCCTATAATTCACCCCTCCACTTT,CAGHFSYNSPLHF
TRBJ1-5,NA,TRBV6-5,NA,TGTGCCAGCACGACGGGGGGATGGGGCAATCAGCCCCAGCATTTT,CASTTGGWGNQPQHF
TRBJ2-7,NA,TRBV7-2,NA,TGTGCCAGCAGCCCAGATTACGAGCAGTACTTC,CASSPDYEQYF
TRBJ1-1,NA,TRBV3-1/TRBV3-2,NA,TGTGCCAGCAGAAGCCCGGGACTTTCTGAAGCTTTCTTT,CASRSPGLSEAFF